Each of the 19 T cell receptor beta chains below was sequenced from the same sample in a study of blood T cells in healthy people across ages. Combining a sample-barcoded 5' primer with a J-beta primer mix, a second PCR ran for about 7 to 11 cycles. In TCRdb, the 5' RACE reads were re-called with MiXCR into one record per CDR3 protein. Of 600,000 or so distinct CDR3 sequences listed, roughly 31% are singletons. Sample: blood. These receptors came from a woman older than 75 in good health.

This clonotype was counted ten times or more. The genes are TRBV7-2 and TRBJ2-7; tentative D call: TRBD1 (6 bases). The germline V and J ends were trimmed by 5 bases and 0 bases, with 14 bases remaining between them. CDR1 and CDR2 from the germline V gene are SGHTA and FQGNSA. This CDR3 spans 15 amino acids. Here the CDR3 DNA reads TGTGCCAGCAGCCGGGGTCGGACAGCCTCCTACGAGCAGTACTTC. Its translation: CASSRGRTASYEQYF.

Details on this clonotype: This may stem from a read error, because a much larger clone lies one nucleotide away. V is TRBV6-1 and J is TRBJ2-7; a weak D match, TRBD2 (7 bases). The germline V and J ends were trimmed by 6 bases and 7 bases, with 13 bases remaining between them. CDR1 and CDR2 from the germline V gene are MNHNS and SASEGT. The CDR3 length is 12 residues. In DNA, the CDR3 is TGTGCCAGCAGCCCTCGGGGGGCTGAGCAGTACTTC. Its protein is CASSPRGAEQYF.

A remark on this clonotype: This may arise from a read error, as a much more abundant clone is one base away. The chain uses TRBV3-1 and TRBJ1-2; TRBD1 aligns across 11 bases. This CDR3 has 14 residues. CDR1 LGHDT and CDR2 YNNKEL come from the germline V gene (reference sequence). The CDR3 DNA follows: TGTGCCAGCAGCCAATGGACAGGGGGCGGTGGCCACACCTTC. As protein: CASSQWTGGGGHTF. The whole variable domain, remainder taken from reference TRBV3-1 and TRBJ1-2, is DTAVSQTPKYLVTQMGNDKSIKCEQNLGHDTMYWYKQDSKKFLKIMFSYNNKELIINETVPNRFSPKSPDKAHLNLHINSLELGDSAVYFCASSQWTGGGGHTFGSGTRLTVV.

This clonotype appeared many times. The rearrangement joins TRBV6-6 to TRBJ2-1; 13 positions match TRBD2. The CDR3 length is 16 residues. Germline values: CDR1 MNHNY, CDR2 SVGAGI (reference sequence). V trimming: 5 bases; J trimming: 9 bases; junction bases outside the gene matches: 10. The CDR3 DNA reads TGTGCCAGCAGTAATACGGGACTAGCGGGAATGGGTGAGCAGTTCTTC. It yields the protein CASSNTGLAGMGEQFF.

The chain recombines TRBV9 with TRBJ1-1; D is uncertain. This CDR3 has 13 residues. Germline V gene lookup returns CDR1 SGDLS and CDR2 YYNGEE. V was trimmed by 1 base and J by 0 bases, leaving 4 bases between them. DNA for the CDR3: TGTGCCAGCAGCGTAAAGATGAACACTGAAGCTTTCTTT. Translating gives CASSVKMNTEAFF.

In the case of this clonotype: Germline is not matched at one junction end, which may reflect a read error. This chain links TRBV6-5 with TRBJ2-2; 10 bases fit TRBD2. Germline CDR1 reads MNHEY; CDR2 reads SVGAGI. This CDR3 is 18 amino acids long. CDR3 loop: CASSYIARTSGGAGELFF. The CDR3 DNA is TGCGCCAGCAGTTATATCGCCCGTACGAGCGGGGGGGCCGGGGAGCTGTTTTTT.

This clonotype was detected ten times or more. CDR3 coding DNA: TGTGCCAGCAGTCCGCGCGGACTAGCGGGGGTTCTCAATGAGCAGTTCTTC. Translated: CASSPRGLAGVLNEQFF. The V call is TRBV6-1, the J call TRBJ2-1; 13 bases fit TRBD2. Germline values: CDR1 MNHNS, CDR2 SASEGT. The V segment lost 5 bases and the J segment 6 bases; nucleotides outside the gene matches: 10. This CDR3 contains 17 residues.

This clonotype appeared a few times. The chain links TRBV19 to TRBJ2-5, with TRBD2 matching over 8 bases. V shed 5 bases and J 6 bases; nucleotides not matched to a gene: 11. Germline-derived CDR1 and CDR2 are LNHDA and SQIVND (reference sequence). CDR3 size: 15 residues. The CDR3 nucleotides are TGTGCCAGTAGTTCCGGGACTAGGGGTTTACAGACCCAGTACTTC. It translates to CASSSGTRGLQTQYF.

This clonotype has a count of ten or more. Given a much more abundant clone one base away, this may be a read error. V gene TRBV5-6 combines with J gene TRBJ2-1, with D uncertain. The germline CDR1 and CDR2 sequences are SGHDT and YYEEEE. The V end was cut by 4 bases, the J end by 6 bases, with 17 bases between. The CDR3 is 15 amino acids. The CDR3 loop reads CASSPSALNCNEQFF. CDR3 nucleotides: TGTGCCAGCAGCCCAAGCGCTTTGAACTGCAATGAGCAGTTCTTC.

This clonotype was observed at least ten times. V is TRBV20-1 and J is TRBJ2-1; weak D call: TRBD1 (5 bases). CDR3 length equals 13 residues. Trimming removed 1 base from V and 9 bases from J, with 13 bases in between. Germline CDR1 DFQATT, CDR2 SNEGSKA (reference sequence). CDR3 protein: CSARVPGRGEQFF. The CDR3 DNA reads TGCAGTGCTAGAGTCCCAGGGCGCGGTGAGCAGTTCTTC.

This clonotype was seen repeatedly, ten times or more. The chain joins TRBV20-1 to TRBJ2-1, with TRBD2 matching over 8 bases. The CDR3 has 17 amino acids. Germline V gives CDR1 DFQATT, CDR2 SNEGSKA (reference sequence). Unmatched junction bases numbered 15, after V lost 5 bases and J lost 3 bases. CDR3 in amino acids: CSARYYKGLAGYNEQFF. The CDR3 DNA follows: TGCAGTGCTCGATATTACAAGGGGCTAGCGGGCTACAATGAGCAGTTCTTC.

This clonotype came up many times. V gene TRBV30 combines with J gene TRBJ2-3; D gene unclear. The V end was cut by 3 bases, the J end by 4 bases, with 8 bases between. Germline CDR1 and CDR2: GTSNPN and SVGIG (reference sequence). CDR3 size: 12 residues. CDR3 DNA: TGTGCCTGGAGAGTACAGTCAGATACGCAGTATTTT. It specifies CAWRVQSDTQYF.

J is TRBJ1-1 and V is TRBV5-6; D may be TRBD1 (6 bases). CDR1 SGHDT and CDR2 YYEEEE come from the germline V gene. The CDR3 runs 15 residues. Trimming removed 2 bases at V and 2 bases at J, with 13 bases between. Here the CDR3 DNA reads TGTGCCAGCAGCTTAGGGGGATGGCCAAACACTGAAGCTTTCTTT. Its protein is CASSLGGWPNTEAFF.

This clonotype occurred many times. This rearrangement joins TRBV11-2 to TRBJ2-7; D gene uncertain. CDR3 size: 13 residues. Trimming removed 5 bases from V and 0 bases from J, with 8 bases in between. Germline CDR1 and CDR2: SGHAT and FQNNGV. Here the CDR3 reads CASSRIGSYEQYF. The CDR3 region has the DNA TGTGCCAGCAGCCGTATCGGCTCCTACGAGCAGTACTTC. The whole variable domain, filled in from reference TRBV11-2 and TRBJ2-7, reads EAGVAQSPRYKIIEKRQSVAFWCNPISGHATLYWYQQILGQGPKLLIQFQNNGVVDDSQLPKDRFSAERLKGVDSTLKIQPAKLEDSAVYLCASSRIGSYEQYFGPGTRLTVT.

This clonotype was observed a few times. A clone one base away is much larger, so this may be a read error. The chain links TRBV15 to TRBJ2-7, with D possibly called TRBD1 or TRBD2 (5 bases each). The CDR3 runs to 15 residues. Germline V CDR1 and CDR2: LNHNV, YYDKDF (reference sequence). The CDR3 protein is CATSRSNHGTYGQYF. The CDR3 nucleotides read TGTGCCACCAGCAGATCGAACCATGGGACCTACGGGCAGTACTTC.

This clonotype was counted at least ten times. The gene calls are TRBV7-2 and TRBJ2-7; D is possibly TRBD2 (5 bases). V lost 1 base and J lost 2, with 12 bases in between. The CDR3 contains 15 residues. Per germline, CDR1 SGHTA and CDR2 FQGNSA. CDR3 sequence reads: CASSLGLLTTYEQYF. CDR3 coding DNA: TGTGCCAGCAGCTTAGGACTCCTGACTACCTACGAGCAGTACTTC.

This clonotype has a single count. The chain recombines TRBV30 with TRBJ1-2, with D unresolved. V was pared by 0 bases and J by 12 bases, with 14 bases between. The CDR3 consists of 12 residues. The germline CDR1 and CDR2 sequences are GTSNPN and SVGIG (reference sequence). CDR3 nucleotide sequence: TGTGCCTGGAGTGTACGGGCCGAGGGCCACACCTTC. This codes for CAWSVRAEGHTF.

This clonotype was counted at least ten times. V gene TRBV30 combines with J gene TRBJ1-2; D is ambiguous. Between the trimmed V and J ends, which lost 0 bases and 0 bases, there was a span of 8 bases. CDR3 length: 14 residues. Germline lookup yields CDR1 GTSNPN and CDR2 SVGIG (reference sequence). CDR3 residues: CAWSVRRANYGYTF. The CDR3 region has the DNA TGTGCCTGGAGTGTACGGAGGGCTAACTATGGCTACACCTTC.

In this sample, this clonotype turned up many times. The chain combines TRBV5-1 with TRBJ2-3, with 7 positions matching TRBD2. Losses at the gene ends were 1 base for V and 2 bases for J; bases not matched to a gene: 1. The CDR3 contains 14 residues. Per germline, CDR1 SGHRS and CDR2 YFSETQ. The CDR3 DNA is TGCGCCAGCAGCTTGAGCGGGATCACAGATACGCAGTATTTT. Translated: CASSLSGITDTQYF.